Listed below are T cell receptor beta chains from one sample, sequenced in a study of blood T cells in healthy people across ages. TCRdb recomputed calls from the 5' RACE reads with MiXCR, one row per CDR3 protein. This table has 1.5 million to 2 million distinct CDR3 sequences, about two fifths appearing once. The sequenced material came from blood. The receptor source for this set is a human donor in good health. The CDR3 runs from the conserved cysteine through the conserved F or W. The D gene is left open where the match is weak. Clone sizes are given selectively: once, few, many, or a class where the clone is expanded.

V: TRBV9
D: TRBD1
J: TRBJ2-7
size: few
DNA: TGTGCCAGCAGCGTAGCCACTGGGACAGGAGTATTCCACGAGCAGTACTTC
CDR3: CASSVATGTGVFHEQYF

V: TRBV5-1
D: .
J: TRBJ2-7
size: .
DNA: TGCGCCAGCAGCCCAGACTGGGGACGGCACGAGCAGTACTTC
CDR3: CASSPDWGRHEQYF

V: TRBV20-1
D: TRBD2
J: TRBJ2-5
size: .
DNA: TGCAGTGCCGCGGGGATGGAGCGGGGGGGCGATCAAGAGACCCAGTACTTC
CDR3: CSAAGMERGGDQETQYF

V: TRBV24-1
D: .
J: TRBJ1-2
size: .
DNA: TGTGCCACCAGTGGGTGGGGCGGCTATGGCTACACCTTC
CDR3: CATSGWGGYGYTF

V: TRBV29-1
D: TRBD1
J: TRBJ1-2
size: .
DNA: TGCAGCGTCGCTAAGACAGGGATGGGGGGCTACACCTTC
CDR3: CSVAKTGMGGYTF

V: TRBV7-9
D: .
J: TRBJ2-1
size: .
DNA: TGTGCCAGCAGCTCTCCACGCAGCTCCTACAATGAGCAGTTCTTC
CDR3: CASSSPRSSYNEQFF

V: TRBV27
D: .
J: TRBJ1-2
size: .
DNA: TGTGCCAGCAGTTTACGGATCGGGGTCGGAGGCTACACCTTC
CDR3: CASSLRIGVGGYTF

V: TRBV6-5
D: .
J: TRBJ1-6
size: few
DNA: TGTGCCAGCTGGACGGCTGCGATCTCCTATAATTCACCCCTCCACTTT
CDR3: CASWTAAISYNSPLHF

V: TRBV9
D: TRBD1
J: TRBJ2-7
size: few
DNA: TGTGCCAGCAGCGTAGCTGGGGACAGAGCCTACGAGCAGTACTTC
CDR3: CASSVAGDRAYEQYF

V: TRBV10-3
D: .
J: TRBJ2-4
size: .
DNA: TGTGCCATCAGTGAGTCCGACCTAGCCAAAAACATTCAGTACTTC
CDR3: CAISESDLAKNIQYF

V: TRBV6-5
D: .
J: TRBJ1-2
size: .
DNA: TGTGCCAGCAGCCCCCACAAGGACTATGGCTACACCTTC
CDR3: CASSPHKDYGYTF

V: TRBV5-1
D: .
J: TRBJ2-1
size: .
DNA: TGCGCCAGCAGCTTGTCTTTACAGTACAATGAGCAGTTCTTC
CDR3: CASSLSLQYNEQFF

V: TRBV28
D: .
J: TRBJ1-2
size: few
DNA: TGTGCCAGCAGTTATGACAGCTACTATGGCTACACCTTC
CDR3: CASSYDSYYGYTF

V: TRBV2
D: TRBD1
J: TRBJ1-2
size: few
DNA: TGTGCCAGGCTTCAGGGGGCGTTTGGCTACACCTTC
CDR3: CARLQGAFGYTF

V: TRBV5-6
D: TRBD2
J: TRBJ2-3
size: many
DNA: TGTGCCAGCAGCACCACTAGCGGGGTGGCAGATACGCAGTATTTT
CDR3: CASSTTSGVADTQYF

V: TRBV20-1
D: .
J: TRBJ2-7
size: .
DNA: TGCAGTGCTGCGGCGGGGCGGGGGCCGTTCTACGAGCAGTACTTC
CDR3: CSAAAGRGPFYEQYF

V: TRBV7-2
D: .
J: TRBJ1-1
size: .
DNA: TGTGCCAGCAGACCCGACCAGTCAATGAACACTGAAGCTTTCTTT
CDR3: CASRPDQSMNTEAFF

V: TRBV5-1
D: .
J: TRBJ2-3
size: few
DNA: TGCGCCAGCAGCTTTCTCAGGACCTTTGGCACAGATACGCAGTATTTT
CDR3: CASSFLRTFGTDTQYF

V: TRBV15
D: .
J: TRBJ2-1
size: many
DNA: TGTGCCACATCTCAGGGAAATGAGCAGTTCTTC
CDR3: CATSQGNEQFF

V: TRBV29-1
D: TRBD1
J: TRBJ1-1
size: .
DNA: TGCAGCGGGGACAGGGGAATCACTGAAGCTTTCTTT
CDR3: CSGDRGITEAFF

V: TRBV27
D: .
J: TRBJ2-1
size: .
DNA: TGTGCCAGCAGTTTTCTCCTCCGGGACACATCCCCTGGGCACAATGAGCAGTTCTTC
CDR3: CASSFLLRDTSPGHNEQFF

V: TRBV4-3
D: .
J: TRBJ2-7
size: .
DNA: TGCGCCAGCAGCCAAGATTTGTTCAGTTACTACGAGCAGTACTTC
CDR3: CASSQDLFSYYEQYF

V: TRBV28
D: .
J: TRBJ2-7
size: few
DNA: TGTGCCACCCTAGCTCGGGGGCAATACGAGCAGTACTTC
CDR3: CATLARGQYEQYF

V: TRBV30
D: TRBD2
J: TRBJ2-3
size: once
DNA: TGTGCCTGCCCTCTAGCGGGGGTAACAGATGCGCAGTATTTT
CDR3: CACPLAGVTDAQYF

V: TRBV7-2
D: .
J: TRBJ1-1
size: .
DNA: TGTGCCAGCAGCAACGGGGGGGTAGCTTTCTTT
CDR3: CASSNGGVAFF

V: TRBV5-1
D: .
J: TRBJ1-1
size: .
DNA: TGCGCCAGCAGCCAGCAGGGGATCTTTCACACTGAAGCTTTCTTT
CDR3: CASSQQGIFHTEAFF

V: TRBV20-1
D: TRBD1
J: TRBJ1-2
size: few
DNA: TGCAGTGCTGGACAGGGAGGCTCTGGCTACACCTTC
CDR3: CSAGQGGSGYTF

V: TRBV27
D: .
J: TRBJ1-1
size: .
DNA: TGTGCCAGCAGACCAGGACCCGCTTATAGCACTGAAGCTTTCTTT
CDR3: CASRPGPAYSTEAFF

V: TRBV7-9
D: .
J: TRBJ1-2
size: .
DNA: TGTGCCAGCAGCTTAGCGGGGCGTTACTATGGCTACACCTTC
CDR3: CASSLAGRYYGYTF

V: TRBV6-1
D: TRBD1
J: TRBJ2-1
size: .
DNA: TGTGCCAGCAGCATGACAGGGGGAAATGAGCAGTTCTTC
CDR3: CASSMTGGNEQFF